The 31 T cell receptor beta chains below were found in one sample sequenced in a study of blood T cell repertoires in COVID-19. The data were produced by immunoSEQ multiplex PCR, yet TCRdb's version contains in-frame clones alone and is incomplete. The repertoire has around 37,000 clones, roughly 87% of them found once; the top ten carry around 20%. What was sequenced was peripheral blood. The receptor source for this set is a man aged 55 to 70 with acute or convalescent COVID-19.

The rearrangement links TRBV3-1 (or the pseudogene TRBV3-2) to TRBJ1-2; no clear D. In germline, CDR1 is LGHDT, CDR2 YNNKEL (reference sequence). V lost 1 base, J lost 6 bases, and 9 bases lay in between. The CDR3 has 13 amino acids. Here the CDR3 reads CASSQVRGHGYTF. In DNA form, the CDR3 reads TGTGCCAGCAGCCAAGTACGCGGGCATGGCTACACCTTC.

The rearrangement links TRBV2 to TRBJ1-5; TRBD1 aligns across 7 bases. The trim removed 7 bases at V and 1 base at J, leaving 1 base unmatched. This CDR3 has 13 amino acids. CDR1 SNHLY and CDR2 FYNNEI come from the germline V gene. CDR3 nucleotide sequence: TGTGCCAGCACACAGGGGAGCAATCAGCCCCAGCATTTT. The encoded protein is CASTQGSNQPQHF.

This clone was seen more than once but under ten times. The chain links TRBV28 to TRBJ1-1; 10 bases are a match to TRBD1. This CDR3 has 15 residues. Trimming cost V 5 bases and J 4 bases; bases outside gene matches: 7. CDR1 is MDHEN and CDR2 is SYDVKM in the germline V gene. CDR3 in amino acids: CASSPHGQGVTEAFF. The CDR3 coding sequence is TGTGCCAGCAGTCCTCACGGACAGGGGGTCACTGAAGCTTTCTTT.

V is TRBV4-2 and J is TRBJ2-1, with 7 bases that match TRBD2. CDR1 is LGHNA and CDR2 is YNFKEQ in the germline V gene. The CDR3 totals 21 residues. The V gene end was trimmed by 0 bases and the J gene end by 4 bases; junction bases not matched to a gene: 21. CDR3 nucleotide sequence: TGTGCCAGCAGCCAAGATCTATTGCTAGCGATCAACTTGGGGGGGTACAATGAGCAGTTCTTC. It specifies CASSQDLLLAINLGGYNEQFF.

This chain joins TRBV5-4 and TRBJ2-1; TRBD1 might be the D (6 bases). Trimming left V 3 bases short and J 2 bases short, with 9 bases between. The germline CDR1 and CDR2 sequences are SGHNT and YYREEE (reference sequence). This CDR3 comprises 14 residues. The CDR3 DNA reads TGTGCCAGCAGCTCATACAGGGCCTACAATGAGCAGTTCTTC. Translated: CASSSYRAYNEQFF.

This clone was counted between two and nine times. J is TRBJ2-2 and V is TRBV7-8; perhaps TRBD1 as D (5 bases). Trimming left V 0 bases short and J 3 bases short, with 14 bases between. CDR3 length equals 17 residues. Germline lookup yields CDR1 SGHVS and CDR2 FQNEAQ. CDR3 DNA sequence: TGTGCCAGCAGCTTAGCGGGATGGGGCGTGGACACCGGGGAGCTGTTTTTT. Its translation is CASSLAGWGVDTGELFF.

The rearrangement joins TRBV5-1 to TRBJ1-5; TRBD1 might be the D (5 bases). V lost 1 base and J lost 5, with 16 bases in between. The length of the CDR3 is 16 residues. Germline loops: CDR1 SGHRS, CDR2 YFSETQ. The CDR3 sequence: CASSLFPGRADQPQHF. The CDR3 DNA reads TGCGCCAGCAGCTTGTTTCCAGGGAGGGCCGATCAGCCCCAGCATTTT. Using reference TRBV5-1 and TRBJ1-5 for the parts outside the CDR3, the full variable domain is KAGVTQTPRYLIKTRGQQVTLSCSPISGHRSVSWYQQTPGQGLQFLFEYFSETQRNKGNFPGRFSGRQFSNSRSEMNVSTLELGDSALYLCASSLFPGRADQPQHFGDGTRLSIL.

The table lists this clone with a few counts. V and J are TRBV4-1 and TRBJ1-2; 8 bases are shared with TRBD1. Trimming cost V 1 base and J 2 bases; bases outside gene matches: 9. Germline CDR1 is MGHRA and CDR2 is YSYEKL. This CDR3 spans 17 amino acids. In nucleotides, the CDR3 is TGCGCCAGCAGCCAAGGAGGTACGGGACAGGCGAACTATGGCTACACCTTC. Residues: CASSQGGTGQANYGYTF.

The chain recombines TRBV9 with TRBJ2-1, with D possibly being TRBD1 (6 bases). CDR1 and CDR2 from the germline V gene are SGDLS and YYNGEE. V was pared by 3 bases and J by 1 base, with 14 bases between. This CDR3 has 16 amino acids. The CDR3 protein is CASSAEGDTSYNEQFF. In DNA form, the CDR3 reads TGTGCCAGCAGCGCCGAGGGGGACACTTCCTACAATGAGCAGTTCTTC. Filled out from reference TRBV9 and TRBJ2-1, the complete variable domain reads DSGVTQTPKHLITATGQRVTLRCSPRSGDLSVYWYQQSLDQGLQFLIQYYNGEERAKGNILERFSAQQFPDLHSELNLSSLELGDSALYFCASSAEGDTSYNEQFFGPGTRLTVL.

This clone has only a few counts. The J gene is TRBJ2-7, the V gene TRBV6-2 or TRBV6-3; 7 bases line up with TRBD2. This CDR3 is built from 14 residues. Germline assignment: CDR1 MNHEY and CDR2 SVGEGT. The J segment lost 3 bases and the V segment lost 2 bases, leaving 4 bases of the junction unmatched. The CDR3 loop reads CASSYVSGVYEQYV. For the CDR3, the DNA is TGTGCCAGCAGTTACGTGAGCGGGGTCTACGAGCAGTACGTC.

V usage is TRBV6-1 and J usage is TRBJ1-2; the D gene is possibly TRBD1 (6 bases). CDR1 and CDR2 from the germline V gene are MNHNS and SASEGT. Trimming left V 3 bases short and J 8 bases short, with 16 bases between. The CDR3 has 14 amino acids. CDR3 in amino acids: CASSDLGQPSGYTF. The CDR3 region has the DNA TGTGCCAGCAGTGACCTTGGACAGCCAAGCGGCTACACCTTC.

The chain is built from TRBV6-2 or TRBV6-3 and TRBJ1-5; 10 positions agree with TRBD1. After removal of 5 bases from V and 5 bases from J, the junction contained 9 bases not matched to a gene. Germline CDR1 reads MNHEY; CDR2 reads SVGEGT. The CDR3 is 16 residues long. The CDR3 spells CASSDRDRGGDQPQHF. In DNA form, the CDR3 reads TGTGCCAGCAGTGACCGGGACAGGGGCGGGGATCAGCCCCAGCATTTT.

V is TRBV9 and J is TRBJ2-5; 11 bases align to TRBD2. In germline, CDR1 is SGDLS, CDR2 YYNGEE. The CDR3 has 16 amino acids. Trimming cost V 3 bases and J 5 bases; bases outside gene matches: 9. The CDR3 nucleotides read TGTGCCAGCAGCGCCGTTAGCGGGAGGGCCTTGGAGACCCAGTACTTC. Amino acid sequence: CASSAVSGRALETQYF.

This clone has only a few counts. V is TRBV28 and J is TRBJ2-2; D is possibly TRBD2 (6 bases). CDR1 is MDHEN, CDR2 SYDVKM, per germline. The V end lost 7 bases, the J end lost 4 bases, and 16 bases lay between the germline ends. The CDR3 runs 15 residues. The CDR3 here is CASNFGGKGTGELFF. The CDR3 DNA is TGTGCCAGCAACTTTGGAGGGAAGGGCACCGGGGAGCTGTTTTTT. Drawing the rest from reference TRBV28 and TRBJ2-2, the complete variable domain is DVKVTQSSRYLVKRTGEKVFLECVQDMDHENMFWYRQDPGLGLRLIYFSYDVKMKEKGDIPEGYSVSREKKERFSLILESASTNQTSMYLCASNFGGKGTGELFFGEGSRLTVL.

This clone was recorded once. V usage is TRBV7-8 and J usage is TRBJ2-7, with D perhaps matching TRBD1 (7 bases). The V end was cut by 6 bases, the J end by 0 bases, with 15 bases between. CDR1 and CDR2 (germline): SGHVS, FQNEAQ. The CDR3 is made up of 15 amino acids. The CDR3 DNA follows: TGTGCCAGCAGTAGAGGCGGGACAGCCTCCTACGAGCAGTACTTC. Residues: CASSRGGTASYEQYF.

The chain has TRBV24-1 and TRBJ1-5; D unresolved. The CDR3 has 13 amino acids. V was cut by 3 bases and J by 11 bases, with 13 bases left in between. Germline V gives CDR1 KGHDR, CDR2 SFDVKD. The CDR3 loop reads CATSDNTRVTQHF. The CDR3 nucleotides are TGTGCCACCAGTGATAATACTCGAGTTACCCAGCATTTT.

The J gene is TRBJ1-5, the V gene TRBV24-1; D possibly corresponds to TRBD1 (5 bases). Trimming stripped 4 bases from V and 0 bases from J, with 12 bases between. Germline V CDR1 and CDR2: KGHDR, SFDVKD. The CDR3 has 16 residues. The DNA for the CDR3 is TGTGCCACCAGTGACGCCGGGGACTTTAGCAATCAGCCCCAGCATTTT. Its protein product is CATSDAGDFSNQPQHF.

CDR3 nucleotide sequence: TGTGCCAGCAGCTTAAGACAGGGGGCTTATGAGCAGTACTTC. Its protein is CASSLRQGAYEQYF. This chain joins TRBV7-3 and TRBJ2-7; 10 nucleotides line up with TRBD1. Trimming removed 1 base from V and 7 bases from J; junction bases left unmatched: 4. Germline assignment: CDR1 SGHTA and CDR2 FQGTGA. The length of the CDR3 is 14 residues. The full variable domain, its missing parts supplied by reference TRBV7-3 and TRBJ2-7, is GAGVSQTPSNKVTEKGKYVELRCDPISGHTALYWYRQSLGQGPEFLIYFQGTGAADDSGLPNDRFFAVRPEGSVSTLKIQRTERGDSAVYLCASSLRQGAYEQYFGPGTRLTVT.

This clone was detected a few times. This chain links TRBV6-6 with TRBJ2-5, with 7 bases identical to TRBD2. V shed 4 bases and J 6 bases; nucleotides not matched to a gene: 8. This CDR3 is built from 14 residues. CDR1 is MNHNY and CDR2 is SVGAGI in the germline V gene (reference sequence). In DNA, the CDR3 is TGTGCCAGCAGTTCAGGGACTACCCGGCAGACCCAGTACTTC. This codes for CASSSGTTRQTQYF.

The CDR3, as DNA: TGTGCCAGCAGCAAAGTAGGGACAGGGGGCATCTACGAGCAGTACGTC. The encoded protein is CASSKVGTGGIYEQYV. The V call is TRBV21-1, the J call TRBJ2-7; no check of the table's D call, TRBD1, against the DNA was made. TRBV21-1 is flagged as a pseudogene. This CDR3 region has 16 residues.

V gene TRBV2 combines with J gene TRBJ1-2, with 7 bases matching TRBD1. This CDR3 has 16 amino acids. Unmatched junction bases numbered 13, after V lost 2 bases and J lost 7 bases. In germline, CDR1 is SNHLY, CDR2 FYNNEI. CDR3 DNA sequence: TGTGCCAGCAGTGAAATACCAAGACAGGGCTCGGGTGGCTACACCTTC. It is translated as CASSEIPRQGSGGYTF.

V gene TRBV24-1 combines with J gene TRBJ2-2; D is unresolved. The CDR3 sequence is 18 residues long. The V and J ends lost 2 bases and 7 bases respectively, with 22 bases between them. Germline assignment: CDR1 KGHDR and CDR2 SFDVKD. This CDR3 is CATSDSRSRVSARGELFF. CDR3 sequence (DNA): TGTGCCACCAGTGATTCGAGGAGTCGGGTTTCTGCACGCGGGGAGCTGTTTTTT.

The rearrangement uses TRBV5-4 and TRBJ2-5; tentatively, D is TRBD1 (6 bases). Deletions cut 0 bases from V and 0 bases from J, with 9 bases between. The CDR3 has 15 residues. Germline-derived CDR1 and CDR2 are SGHNT and YYREEE (reference sequence). CDR3 sequence: CASSLDRANQETQYF. CDR3 DNA sequence: TGTGCCAGCAGCTTGGACAGGGCGAACCAAGAGACCCAGTACTTC.

The chain has TRBV18 and TRBJ1-2; D is unclear. Germline CDR1 KGHSH, CDR2 LQKENI. Trimming took off 3 bases at V and 5 bases at J, with 7 bases between the two ends. The CDR3 length is 12 residues. CDR3 sequence: CASSPADYGYTF. The CDR3 DNA follows: TGTGCCAGCTCACCGGCCGATTATGGCTACACCTTC.

The CDR3 DNA sequence: TGTGCCACCAGTGGCCATACTAGCGGGAGGACCCCGAGCTCCTACAATGAGCAGTTCTTC. Its translation: CATSGHTSGRTPSSYNEQFF. The V call is TRBV24-1, the J call TRBJ2-1, with 12 bases identical to TRBD2. This CDR3 is 20 amino acids long. J gave up 0 bases and V 5 bases, and 13 bases lay outside the gene matches. CDR1 KGHDR and CDR2 SFDVKD come from the germline V gene.

The gene calls are TRBV11-3 and TRBJ2-1; 7 bases agree with TRBD2. The germline gives CDR1 SGHNT, CDR2 YENEEA. V lost 4 bases, J lost 8 bases, and 8 bases stayed unmatched. The CDR3 extends over 14 amino acids. CDR3 coding DNA: TGTGCCAGCAGCTCTAGGGCGGGAGACTATGAGCAGTTCTTC. Its protein product is CASSSRAGDYEQFF.

This chain connects TRBV2 to TRBJ2-4, with TRBD2 matching 11 bases. V trimming: 5 bases; J trimming: 7 bases; junction bases outside the gene matches: 7. Germline V gives CDR1 SNHLY, CDR2 FYNNEI. CDR3 length equals 15 residues. CDR3 protein: CASSKETSGSNIQYF. In DNA form, the CDR3 reads TGTGCCAGCAGTAAAGAAACTAGCGGGAGTAACATTCAGTACTTC.

V usage is TRBV5-1 and J usage is TRBJ2-1; TRBD2 matches 9 bases. This CDR3 comprises 14 residues. CDR1 SGHRS and CDR2 YFSETQ come from the germline V gene. Unmatched junction bases numbered 6, after V lost 3 bases and J lost 8 bases. The CDR3 protein is CASSWQREADEQFF. CDR3 DNA: TGCGCCAGCAGCTGGCAGCGGGAGGCCGATGAGCAGTTCTTC.

This chain links TRBV10-3 with TRBJ1-5, with TRBD1 as a possible D gene (6 bases). V lost 0 bases to trimming and J lost 1 base, with 13 bases between them. The CDR3 length is 17 residues. Germline CDR1 ENHRY, CDR2 SYGVKD. Written as DNA, the CDR3 is TGTGCCATCAGTGAGTCGAACAGGGAGGGAAGCAATCAGCCCCAGCATTTT. It specifies CAISESNREGSNQPQHF.

V gene TRBV3-1 (or the pseudogene TRBV3-2) combines with J gene TRBJ2-7, with D maybe TRBD1 (6 bases). The CDR3 is 15 residues long. The V and J ends lost 1 base and 6 bases respectively, with 16 bases between them. Germline CDR1 is LGHDT and CDR2 is YNNKEL (reference sequence). The CDR3 nucleotides are TGTGCCAGCAGCCAAGCCTGGGACCTAGGGGGCGAGCAGTACTTC. Translating gives CASSQAWDLGGEQYF.

The J gene is TRBJ2-1, the V gene TRBV18; 9 bases map to TRBD2. J was trimmed by 4 bases and V by 6 bases; bases with no gene match: 7. This CDR3 contains 15 residues. The V gene's germline CDR1 is KGHSH and CDR2 LQKENI. DNA of the CDR3: TGTGCCAGCTCCCCAGCGGGAGGTACGTACAATGAGCAGTTCTTC. Translating gives CASSPAGGTYNEQFF.